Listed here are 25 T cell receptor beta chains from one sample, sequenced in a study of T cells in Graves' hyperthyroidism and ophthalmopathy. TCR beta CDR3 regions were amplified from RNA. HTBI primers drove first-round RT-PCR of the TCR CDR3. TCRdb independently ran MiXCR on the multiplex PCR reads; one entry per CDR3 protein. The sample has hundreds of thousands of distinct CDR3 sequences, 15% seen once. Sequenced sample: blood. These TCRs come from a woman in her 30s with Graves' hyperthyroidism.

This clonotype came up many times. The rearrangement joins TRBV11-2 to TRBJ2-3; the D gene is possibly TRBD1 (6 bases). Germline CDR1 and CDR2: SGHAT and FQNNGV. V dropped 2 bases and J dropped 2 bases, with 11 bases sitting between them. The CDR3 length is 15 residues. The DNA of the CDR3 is TGTGCCAGCAGCTTAATGACAGGTTACACAGATACGCAGTATTTT. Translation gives CASSLMTGYTDTQYF.

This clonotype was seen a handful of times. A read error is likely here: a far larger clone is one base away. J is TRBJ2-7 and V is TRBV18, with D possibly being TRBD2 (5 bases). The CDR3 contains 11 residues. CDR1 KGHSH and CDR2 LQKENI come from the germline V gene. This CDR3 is CASPPGGEQYF. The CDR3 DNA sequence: TGTGCCAGCCCACCAGGAGGAGAGCAGTACTTC.

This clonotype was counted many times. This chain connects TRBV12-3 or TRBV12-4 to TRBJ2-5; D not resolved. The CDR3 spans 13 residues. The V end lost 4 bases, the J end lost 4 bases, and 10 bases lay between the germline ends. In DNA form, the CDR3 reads TGTGCCAGCAGTTCCGCTAGAGGAGAGACCCAGTACTTC. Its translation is CASSSARGETQYF.

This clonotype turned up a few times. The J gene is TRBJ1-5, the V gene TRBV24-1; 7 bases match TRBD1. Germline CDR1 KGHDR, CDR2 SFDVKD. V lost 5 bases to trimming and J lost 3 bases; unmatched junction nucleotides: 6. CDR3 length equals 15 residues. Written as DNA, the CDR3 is TGTGCCACCAGTGGACAGGGATTCTTCAATCAGCCCCAGCATTTT. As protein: CATSGQGFFNQPQHF.

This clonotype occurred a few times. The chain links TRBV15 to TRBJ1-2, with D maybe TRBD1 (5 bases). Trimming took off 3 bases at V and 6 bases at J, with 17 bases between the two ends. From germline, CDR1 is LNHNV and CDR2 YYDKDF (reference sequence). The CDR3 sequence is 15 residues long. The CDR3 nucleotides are TGTGCCACCAGCAGTACGGGGACCGGGGTGCATGGCTACACCTTC. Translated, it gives CATSSTGTGVHGYTF.

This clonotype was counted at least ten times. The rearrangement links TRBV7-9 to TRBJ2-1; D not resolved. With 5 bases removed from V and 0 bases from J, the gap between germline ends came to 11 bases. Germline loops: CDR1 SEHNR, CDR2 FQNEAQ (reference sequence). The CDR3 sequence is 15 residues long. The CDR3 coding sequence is TGTGCCAGCAGCCTCACCAGGAGCTCCTACAATGAGCAGTTCTTC. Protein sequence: CASSLTRSSYNEQFF.

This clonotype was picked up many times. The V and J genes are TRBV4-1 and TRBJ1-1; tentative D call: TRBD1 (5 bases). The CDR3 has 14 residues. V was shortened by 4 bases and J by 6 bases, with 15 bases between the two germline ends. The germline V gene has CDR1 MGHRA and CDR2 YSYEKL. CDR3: CASSLDTGWAEAFF. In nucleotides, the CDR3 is TGCGCCAGCAGCCTGGACACCGGATGGGCTGAAGCTTTCTTT.

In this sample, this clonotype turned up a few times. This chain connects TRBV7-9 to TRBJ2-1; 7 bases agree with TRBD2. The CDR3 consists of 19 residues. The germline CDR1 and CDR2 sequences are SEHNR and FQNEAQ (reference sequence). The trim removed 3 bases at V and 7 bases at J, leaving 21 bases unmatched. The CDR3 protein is CASSFPRLVTPGGDNEQFF. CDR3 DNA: TGTGCCAGCAGCTTCCCCAGGTTGGTCACCCCGGGAGGAGATAATGAGCAGTTCTTC.

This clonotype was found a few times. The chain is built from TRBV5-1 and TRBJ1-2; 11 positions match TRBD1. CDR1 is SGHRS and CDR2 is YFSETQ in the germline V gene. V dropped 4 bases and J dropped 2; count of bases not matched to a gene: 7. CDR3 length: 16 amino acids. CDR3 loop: CASSGTGGVSNYGYTF. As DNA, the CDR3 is TGCGCCAGCAGCGGGACAGGGGGGGTTTCCAACTATGGCTACACCTTC.

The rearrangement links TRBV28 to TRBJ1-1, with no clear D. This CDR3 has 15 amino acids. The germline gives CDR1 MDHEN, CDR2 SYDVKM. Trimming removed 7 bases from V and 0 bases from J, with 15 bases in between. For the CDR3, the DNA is TGTGCCAGCACCTTCTCCGGGCCTATGAACACTGAAGCTTTCTTT. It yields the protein CASTFSGPMNTEAFF.

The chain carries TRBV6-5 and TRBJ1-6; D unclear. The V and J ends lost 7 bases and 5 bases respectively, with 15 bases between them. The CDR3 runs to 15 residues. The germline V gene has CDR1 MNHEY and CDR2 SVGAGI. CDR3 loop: CASTFGGDNNSPLHF. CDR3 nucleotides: TGTGCCAGCACGTTCGGAGGAGACAATAATTCACCCCTCCACTTT.

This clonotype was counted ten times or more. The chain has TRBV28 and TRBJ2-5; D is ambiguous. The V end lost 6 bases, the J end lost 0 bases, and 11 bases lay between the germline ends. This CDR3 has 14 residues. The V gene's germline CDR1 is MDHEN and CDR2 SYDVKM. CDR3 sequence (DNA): TGTGCCAGCAGGGGTCAGGCGTACCAAGAGACCCAGTACTTC. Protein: CASRGQAYQETQYF.

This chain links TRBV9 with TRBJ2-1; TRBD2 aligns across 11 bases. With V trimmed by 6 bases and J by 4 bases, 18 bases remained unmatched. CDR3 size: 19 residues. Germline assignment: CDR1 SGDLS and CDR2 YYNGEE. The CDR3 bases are TGTGCCAGCAACCCCTTTGGGACTAGCGGAGTTGACCAATACAATGAGCAGTTCTTC. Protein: CASNPFGTSGVDQYNEQFF.

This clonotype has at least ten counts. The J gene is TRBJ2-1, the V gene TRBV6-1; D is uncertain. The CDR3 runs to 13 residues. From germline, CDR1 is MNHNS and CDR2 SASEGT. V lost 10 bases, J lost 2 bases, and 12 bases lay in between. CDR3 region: CATYRGPYNEQFF. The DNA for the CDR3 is TGTGCCACGTATCGAGGCCCCTACAATGAGCAGTTCTTC.

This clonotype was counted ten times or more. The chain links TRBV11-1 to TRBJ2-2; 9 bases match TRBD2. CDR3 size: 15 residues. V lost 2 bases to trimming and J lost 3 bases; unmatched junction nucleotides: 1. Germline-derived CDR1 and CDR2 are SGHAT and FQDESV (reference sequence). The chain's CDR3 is CASSLLAGDTGELFF. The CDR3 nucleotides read TGTGCCAGCAGCTTATTAGCGGGAGACACCGGGGAGCTGTTTTTT.

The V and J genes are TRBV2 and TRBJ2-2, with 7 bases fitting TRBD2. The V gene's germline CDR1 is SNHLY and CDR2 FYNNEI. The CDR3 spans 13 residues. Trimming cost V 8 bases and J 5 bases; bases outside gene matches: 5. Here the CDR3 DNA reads TGTGCCAGCGCTAGGGAGGGGACCGGGGAGCTGTTTTTT. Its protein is CASAREGTGELFF.

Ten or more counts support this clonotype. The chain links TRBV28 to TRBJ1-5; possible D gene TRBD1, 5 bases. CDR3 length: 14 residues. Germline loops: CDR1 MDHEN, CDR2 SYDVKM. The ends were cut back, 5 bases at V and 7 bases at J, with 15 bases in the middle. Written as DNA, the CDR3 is TGTGCCAGCAGTAAAACGGGGACTCCACAGCCCCAGCATTTT. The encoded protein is CASSKTGTPQPQHF. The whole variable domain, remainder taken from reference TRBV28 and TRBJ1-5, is DVKVTQSSRYLVKRTGEKVFLECVQDMDHENMFWYRQDPGLGLRLIYFSYDVKMKEKGDIPEGYSVSREKKERFSLILESASTNQTSMYLCASSKTGTPQPQHFGDGTRLSIL.

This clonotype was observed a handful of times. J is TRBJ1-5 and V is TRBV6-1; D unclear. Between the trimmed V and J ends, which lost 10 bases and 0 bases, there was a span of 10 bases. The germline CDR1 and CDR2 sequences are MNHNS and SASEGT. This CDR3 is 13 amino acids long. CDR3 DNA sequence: TGTGCCACTTCCCTGGGTAGCAATCAGCCCCAGCATTTT. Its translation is CATSLGSNQPQHF.

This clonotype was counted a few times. The CDR3 here is CASSQGPAGQTNEKLFF. CDR3 nucleotides: TGCGCCAGCAGCCAAGGCCCCGCGGGACAGACAAATGAAAAACTGTTTTTT. The rearrangement uses TRBV4-1 and TRBJ1-4; TRBD1 matches at 7 bases. Unmatched junction bases numbered 10, after V lost 1 base and J lost 5 bases. The germline V gene encodes CDR1 MGHRA and CDR2 YSYEKL. There are 17 residues in the CDR3.

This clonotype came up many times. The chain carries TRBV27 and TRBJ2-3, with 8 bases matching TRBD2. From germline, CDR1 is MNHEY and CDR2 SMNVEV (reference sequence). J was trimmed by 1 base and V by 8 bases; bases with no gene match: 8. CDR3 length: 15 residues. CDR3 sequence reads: CASGRREVGTDTQYF. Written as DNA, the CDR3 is TGTGCCAGCGGGCGGCGGGAGGTAGGCACAGATACGCAGTATTTT.

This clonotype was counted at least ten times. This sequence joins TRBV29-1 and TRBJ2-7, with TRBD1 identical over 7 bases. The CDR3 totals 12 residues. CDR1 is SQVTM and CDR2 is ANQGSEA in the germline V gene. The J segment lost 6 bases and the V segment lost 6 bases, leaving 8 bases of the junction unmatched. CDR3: CSVEAGGFEQYF. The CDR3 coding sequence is TGCAGCGTCGAGGCAGGGGGTTTCGAGCAGTACTTC.

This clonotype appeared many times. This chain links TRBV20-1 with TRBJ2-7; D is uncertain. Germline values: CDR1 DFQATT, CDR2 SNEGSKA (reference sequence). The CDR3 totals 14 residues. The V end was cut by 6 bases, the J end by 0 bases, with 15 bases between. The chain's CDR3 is CSAEDTRDSYEQYF. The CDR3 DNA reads TGCAGTGCCGAAGACACCAGAGACTCCTACGAGCAGTACTTC.

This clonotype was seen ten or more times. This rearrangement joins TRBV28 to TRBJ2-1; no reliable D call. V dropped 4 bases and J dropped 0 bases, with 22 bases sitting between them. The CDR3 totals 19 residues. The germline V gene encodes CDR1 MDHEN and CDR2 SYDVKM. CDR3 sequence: CASSSLRDRRISSYNEQFF. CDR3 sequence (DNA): TGTGCCAGCAGTTCCCTCCGAGACCGACGGATATCCTCCTACAATGAGCAGTTCTTC.

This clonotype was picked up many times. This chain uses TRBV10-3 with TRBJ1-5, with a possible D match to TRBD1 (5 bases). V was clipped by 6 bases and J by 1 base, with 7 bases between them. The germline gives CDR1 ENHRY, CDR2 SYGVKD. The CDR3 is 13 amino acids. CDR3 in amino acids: CAIRDSSNQPQHF. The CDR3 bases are TGTGCCATCAGAGACAGCAGCAATCAGCCCCAGCATTTT.

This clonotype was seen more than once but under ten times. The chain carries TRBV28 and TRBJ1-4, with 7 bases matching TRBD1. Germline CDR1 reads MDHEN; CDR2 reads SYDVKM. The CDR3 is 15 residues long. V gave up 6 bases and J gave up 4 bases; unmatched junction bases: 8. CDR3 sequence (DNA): TGTGCCAGCAGATCAACAGGGGCTGGTAATGAAAAACTGTTTTTT. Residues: CASRSTGAGNEKLFF.